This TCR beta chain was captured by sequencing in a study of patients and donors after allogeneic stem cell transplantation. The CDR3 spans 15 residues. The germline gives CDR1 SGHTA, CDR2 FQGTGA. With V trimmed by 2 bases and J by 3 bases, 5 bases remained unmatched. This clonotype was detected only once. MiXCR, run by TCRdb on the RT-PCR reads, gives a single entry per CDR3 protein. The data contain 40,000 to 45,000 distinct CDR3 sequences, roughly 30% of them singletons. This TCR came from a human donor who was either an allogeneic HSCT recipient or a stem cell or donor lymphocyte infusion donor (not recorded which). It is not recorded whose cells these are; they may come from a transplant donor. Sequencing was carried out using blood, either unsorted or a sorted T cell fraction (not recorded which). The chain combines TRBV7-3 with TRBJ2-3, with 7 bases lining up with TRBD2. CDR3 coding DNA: TGTGCCAGCAGCTTAGCGGGAGTCACGACAGATACGCAGTATTTT. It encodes CASSLAGVTTDTQYF.